This is a list of T cell receptor beta chains from one sample in a study of cytomegalovirus exposure and HLA in healthy donors. The assay was immunoSEQ multiplex PCR, and TCRdb's table has in-frame clones only and misses some. This sample has around 120,000 clones; 70% to 90% occur once, and the top ten carry about 4.2%. Sequencing was carried out using PBMCs. The receptors come from a man between 18 and 29 years old in good health and CMV-seropositive. Both conserved end residues are part of each CDR3. A D gene is named only where the DNA matches it firmly. Clone size is given for some rows only: seen once, a few or many times, or a class if the clone is expanded.

CDR3 protein: CASSLNRESNQPQHF; CDR3 DNA: TGCGCCAGCAGTTTAAACAGGGAGAGCAATCAGCCCCAGCATTTT; V gene: TRBV10-2; J gene: TRBJ1-5; D gene: NA; clone size: NA
CDR3 protein: CASSLSQGTNYGYTF; CDR3 DNA: TGCGCCAGCAGCTTGTCACAGGGGACGAACTATGGCTACACCTTC; V gene: TRBV5-1; J gene: TRBJ1-2; D gene: TRBD1; clone size: NA
CDR3 protein: CASSLGVLAGGPPNTGELFF; CDR3 DNA: TGTGCCAGCAGCTTAGGTGTTTTAGCGGGGGGCCCACCCAACACCGGGGAGCTGTTTTTT; V gene: TRBV11-3; J gene: TRBJ2-2; D gene: TRBD2; clone size: NA
CDR3 protein: CASSQSRGLEDTQYF; CDR3 DNA: TGTGCCAGCAGCCAATCTAGGGGGCTTGAAGATACGCAGTATTTT; V gene: TRBV14; J gene: TRBJ2-3; D gene: TRBD1; clone size: NA
CDR3 protein: CASSEYEGSSGNTIYF; CDR3 DNA: TGTGCCAGCAGTGAATATGAAGGGAGCTCTGGAAACACCATATATTTT; V gene: TRBV6-1; J gene: TRBJ1-3; D gene: NA; clone size: NA
CDR3 protein: CASSDGGVGYEQYF; CDR3 DNA: TGTGCCAGCAGTGATGGAGGGGTTGGCTACGAGCAGTACTTC; V gene: TRBV6-1; J gene: TRBJ2-7; D gene: NA; clone size: NA
CDR3 protein: CASSPTRGEKLFF; CDR3 DNA: TGTGCCAGCAGCCCTACTAGGGGGGAAAAACTGTTTTTT; V gene: TRBV6-1; J gene: TRBJ1-4; D gene: NA; clone size: NA
CDR3 protein: CASSIVPNTEAFF; CDR3 DNA: TGTGCCAGTAGTATCGTCCCGAACACTGAAGCTTTCTTT; V gene: TRBV19; J gene: TRBJ1-1; D gene: NA; clone size: once
CDR3 protein: CASSLVSTGSGQFF; CDR3 DNA: TGTGCCAGCAGTTTAGTTAGTACAGGGTCGGGGCAGTTCTTC; V gene: TRBV27; J gene: TRBJ2-1; D gene: NA; clone size: NA
CDR3 protein: CASSLGRDTIYF; CDR3 DNA: TGTGCCAGCAGCTTAGGACGGGACACCATATATTTT; V gene: TRBV7-2; J gene: TRBJ1-3; D gene: NA; clone size: NA
CDR3 protein: CASSRGHGGGNEQYF; CDR3 DNA: TGTGCCAGCAGCAGGGGTCATGGGGGAGGAAACGAGCAGTACTTC; V gene: TRBV7-2; J gene: TRBJ2-7; D gene: NA; clone size: NA
CDR3 protein: CSAGLAGGTDTQYF; CDR3 DNA: TGCAGCGCTGGACTAGCGGGGGGTACAGATACGCAGTATTTT; V gene: TRBV29-1; J gene: TRBJ2-3; D gene: TRBD2; clone size: NA
CDR3 protein: CASSSGTGDRNTGELFF; CDR3 DNA: TGTGCCAGCAGCTCCGGGACAGGGGACAGAAACACCGGGGAGCTGTTTTTT; V gene: TRBV5-4; J gene: TRBJ2-2; D gene: TRBD1; clone size: once
CDR3 protein: CASSSGPGGGGRNSPLHF; CDR3 DNA: TGTGCCAGCAGCTCCGGACCAGGGGGCGGAGGCCGCAATTCACCCCTCCACTTT; V gene: TRBV7-8; J gene: TRBJ1-6; D gene: TRBD1; clone size: NA
CDR3 protein: CASSASGGASGNTIYF; CDR3 DNA: TGTGCCAGCAGCGCCAGTGGGGGGGCATCTGGAAACACCATATATTTT; V gene: TRBV9; J gene: TRBJ1-3; D gene: NA; clone size: NA
CDR3 protein: CASSEPRESAAGWDEQYF; CDR3 DNA: TGTGCCAGCAGTGAACCCCGGGAGAGTGCGGCTGGGTGGGACGAGCAGTACTTC; V gene: TRBV6-1; J gene: TRBJ2-7; D gene: NA; clone size: NA
CDR3 protein: CASRMIRGSEKLFF; CDR3 DNA: TGTGCCAGCAGAATGATCAGGGGAAGCGAAAAACTGTTTTTT; V gene: TRBV6-5; J gene: TRBJ1-4; D gene: NA; clone size: NA
CDR3 protein: CASSYSQGFGEKLFF; CDR3 DNA: TGTGCCAGCAGTTACTCACAGGGGTTCGGTGAAAAACTGTTTTTT; V gene: TRBV6-5; J gene: TRBJ1-4; D gene: TRBD1; clone size: once
CDR3 protein: CASSLAGEYNEQFF; CDR3 DNA: TGTGCCAGCAGTTTAGCGGGGGAATACAATGAGCAGTTCTTC; V gene: TRBV6-6; J gene: TRBJ2-1; D gene: TRBD2; clone size: few
CDR3 protein: CASSLIGADTEAFF; CDR3 DNA: TGTGCCAGCAGTTTAATTGGAGCGGACACTGAAGCTTTCTTT; V gene: TRBV28; J gene: TRBJ1-1; D gene: NA; clone size: NA
CDR3 protein: CASSDGDRGNYGYTF; CDR3 DNA: TGTGCCAGCAGTGACGGGGACAGGGGGAACTATGGCTACACCTTC; V gene: TRBV2; J gene: TRBJ1-2; D gene: TRBD1; clone size: NA
CDR3 protein: CASSVRDSLGSHYYEQYF; CDR3 DNA: TGTGCCAGCAGTGTCCGGGACAGTCTCGGTTCCCACTACTACGAGCAGTACTTC; V gene: TRBV6-1; J gene: TRBJ2-7; D gene: TRBD1; clone size: NA
CDR3 protein: CASSHPRGDRRGTEAFF; CDR3 DNA: TGTGCCAGCAGTCATCCTAGAGGGGACAGGAGAGGCACTGAAGCTTTCTTT; V gene: TRBV28; J gene: TRBJ1-1; D gene: TRBD1; clone size: NA
CDR3 protein: CASSVAGSDTQYF; CDR3 DNA: TGTGCCAGCAGCGTAGCCGGTTCAGATACGCAGTATTTT; V gene: TRBV9; J gene: TRBJ2-3; D gene: NA; clone size: once
CDR3 protein: CATLGQGLKNTEAFF; CDR3 DNA: TGTGCCACTCTGGGACAGGGCCTCAAGAACACTGAAGCTTTCTTT; V gene: TRBV6-5; J gene: TRBJ1-1; D gene: TRBD1; clone size: NA
CDR3 protein: CASSAYRDSPLHF; CDR3 DNA: TGTGCCAGCAGCGCATACAGGGATTCACCCCTCCACTTT; V gene: TRBV7-8; J gene: TRBJ1-6; D gene: NA; clone size: NA
CDR3 protein: CASSLRSGGFADTQYF; CDR3 DNA: TGTGCCAGCAGCTTACGATCAGGGGGTTTCGCAGATACGCAGTATTTT; V gene: TRBV5-6; J gene: TRBJ2-3; D gene: TRBD1; clone size: NA
CDR3 protein: CASSLGAGEKLFF; CDR3 DNA: TGTGCCAGCAGCTTAGGGGCTGGGGAAAAACTGTTTTTT; V gene: TRBV5-6; J gene: TRBJ1-4; D gene: NA; clone size: NA
CDR3 protein: CASTPGTGRYETQYF; CDR3 DNA: TGCGCCAGCACACCCGGTACGGGGAGATATGAGACCCAGTACTTC; V gene: TRBV5-1; J gene: TRBJ2-5; D gene: NA; clone size: NA
CDR3 protein: CASSGGASNEQFF; CDR3 DNA: TGTGCCAGCAGCGGGGGGGCCTCAAATGAGCAGTTCTTC; V gene: TRBV6-4; J gene: TRBJ2-1; D gene: TRBD2; clone size: NA
CDR3 protein: CAWSGAGKTQYF; CDR3 DNA: TGTGCCTGGAGTGGGGCAGGGAAGACCCAGTACTTC; V gene: TRBV30; J gene: TRBJ2-5; D gene: NA; clone size: NA
CDR3 protein: CASSQPQEYEQYF; CDR3 DNA: TGTGCCAGCAGCCAACCTCAGGAATACGAGCAGTACTTC; V gene: TRBV7-9; J gene: TRBJ2-7; D gene: NA; clone size: NA
CDR3 protein: CASSPGTGMPEAFF; CDR3 DNA: TGTGCCAGCTCACCAGGGACAGGGATGCCTGAAGCTTTCTTT; V gene: TRBV18; J gene: TRBJ1-1; D gene: TRBD1; clone size: NA